The 21 T cell receptor beta chains reported below all come from one sample, sequenced in a study of blood T cell repertoires in COVID-19. The method was immunoSEQ multiplex PCR; TCRdb's version includes in-frame clones alone and lacks a portion of them. This table has under 350,000 clones, approximately 86% appearing once. The source material was PBMCs or T cells enriched from blood (not recorded which). The receptors originated from a middle-aged woman with acute COVID-19.

The rearrangement links TRBV5-8 to TRBJ1-1; TRBD1 might be the D (5 bases). V gave up 0 bases and J gave up 0 bases, with 21 bases separating them. The CDR3 consists of 19 residues. The germline V gene has CDR1 SGHTS and CDR2 YDEGEE. The CDR3 loop reads CASSLAEGSGNYMNTEAFF. The CDR3 region has the DNA TGTGCCAGCAGCTTGGCCGAAGGTTCAGGGAACTACATGAACACTGAAGCTTTCTTT.

This clone has just one count. The rearrangement uses TRBV14 and TRBJ2-3; 9 nucleotides line up with TRBD2. This CDR3 has 16 residues. In germline, CDR1 is SGHDN, CDR2 FVKESK. V shed 2 bases, J shed 3 bases, and the junction held 6 bases outside the gene matches. CDR3 sequence (DNA): TGTGCCAGCAGCCAATTGACTAGCGGAGGGACAGATACGCAGTATTTT. Translation: CASSQLTSGGTDTQYF.

This clone was seen just once. The rearrangement uses TRBV19 and TRBJ1-2; the match to TRBD1 covers 10 bases. The CDR3 length is 16 residues. Germline loops: CDR1 LNHDA, CDR2 SQIVND (reference sequence). Trimming at V came to 5 bases and at J to 4 bases, leaving 10 bases not matched to a gene. CDR3 region: CASSVTGGLLGYGYTF. CDR3 DNA: TGTGCCAGTAGTGTGACAGGGGGCTTACTCGGCTATGGCTACACCTTC.

This rearrangement joins TRBV7-9 to TRBJ2-7, with a weak D call TRBD1 (5 bases). V shed 5 bases and J shed 5 bases, with 22 bases lying between them. Germline V CDR1 and CDR2: SEHNR, FQNEAQ (reference sequence). CDR3 length equals 16 residues. CDR3 bases: TGTGCCAGCAGCCAGATGGGAACCCAGGGTTTGAACGAGCAGTACTTC. Residues: CASSQMGTQGLNEQYF.

The chain is built from TRBV7-2 and TRBJ1-5, with D hard to call. Trimming left V 1 base short and J 3 bases short, with 10 bases between. Germline CDR1 reads SGHTA; CDR2 reads FQGNSA. The length of the CDR3 is 15 residues. The CDR3 loop is CASSLEAGPNQPQHF. Here the CDR3 DNA reads TGTGCCAGCAGCTTAGAGGCAGGCCCCAATCAGCCCCAGCATTTT.

The rearrangement links TRBV4-3 to TRBJ2-2; the match to TRBD1 covers 7 bases. The germline gives CDR1 LGHNA, CDR2 YSLEER. V was pared by 3 bases and J by 2 bases, with 9 bases of the junction left unmatched. The CDR3 runs to 17 residues. The chain's CDR3 is CASSQHRGSINTGELFF. The CDR3 coding sequence is TGCGCCAGCAGCCAGCACAGGGGTTCGATTAACACCGGGGAGCTGTTTTTT.

The chain is built from TRBV19 and TRBJ2-3; D is possibly TRBD2 (5 bases). This CDR3 contains 16 residues. Trimming cost V 6 bases and J 0 bases, with 16 bases left between them. The V gene's germline CDR1 is LNHDA and CDR2 SQIVND (reference sequence). CDR3 region: CASRPGILPSTDTQYF. CDR3 bases: TGTGCCAGTAGACCCGGGATACTACCTAGCACAGATACGCAGTATTTT.

The rearrangement uses TRBV5-1 and TRBJ2-7; maybe TRBD2 (6 bases). The length of the CDR3 is 16 residues. V shed 4 bases and J shed 2 bases, with 19 bases lying between them. Germline CDR1 reads SGHRS; CDR2 reads YFSETQ. The CDR3 here is CASSPASGSFTYEQYF. CDR3 DNA: TGCGCCAGCAGCCCGGCCAGCGGGTCGTTCACCTACGAGCAGTACTTC.

The CDR3 DNA reads TGTGCCAGCAGTTACAGAGGCGGTTCCTATGGCTACACCTTC. This gives the protein CASSYRGGSYGYTF. The rearrangement joins TRBV6-2 or TRBV6-3 to TRBJ1-2; no firm D call. The CDR3 has 14 residues. In germline, CDR1 is MNHEY, CDR2 SVGEGT. Trimming stripped 2 bases from V and 4 bases from J, with 11 bases between.

Note on this clone: This sample also contains other DNA sequences that code for the same CDR3. The chain carries TRBV6-5 and TRBJ2-7; TRBD1 agrees at 7 bases. The CDR3 has 14 amino acids. V lost 5 bases to trimming and J lost 3 bases; unmatched junction nucleotides: 7. Germline V gives CDR1 MNHEY, CDR2 SVGAGI. The CDR3 region has the DNA TGTGCCAGCAGTCCGACAGGGATAGACTACGAGCAGTACTTC. It translates to CASSPTGIDYEQYF.

This sequence joins TRBV4-2 and TRBJ1-4; 10 bases are shared with TRBD1. Trimming at V came to 2 bases and at J to 8 bases, leaving 8 bases not matched to a gene. The length of the CDR3 is 16 residues. Germline lookup yields CDR1 LGHNA and CDR2 YNFKEQ. The CDR3 loop reads CASSQPDRGRGEKLFF. The CDR3 DNA is TGTGCCAGCAGCCAACCAGACAGGGGGCGAGGGGAAAAACTGTTTTTT.

V and J are TRBV2 and TRBJ2-7; 7 positions match TRBD1. This CDR3 is 15 amino acids long. Germline V CDR1 and CDR2: SNHLY, FYNNEI. Losses at the gene ends were 4 bases for V and 4 bases for J; bases not matched to a gene: 10. CDR3: CASSAGTDPPYEQYF. CDR3 DNA: TGTGCCAGCAGTGCCGGGACAGATCCCCCTTACGAGCAGTACTTC. The full variable domain, with the rest looked up from reference TRBV2 and TRBJ2-7, is EPEVTQTPSHQVTQMGQEVILRCVPISNHLYFYWYRQILGQKVEFLVSFYNNEISEKSEIFDDQFSVERPDGSNFTLKIRSTKLEDSAMYFCASSAGTDPPYEQYFGPGTRLTVT.

The chain has TRBV6-5 and TRBJ2-1; tentatively, D is TRBD2 (6 bases). The germline V gene encodes CDR1 MNHEY and CDR2 SVGAGI. The CDR3 runs 14 residues. The V and J ends lost 8 bases and 8 bases respectively, with 19 bases between them. The CDR3 DNA reads as TGTGCCAGCTTATCCCCGGGAGCCGGGCATGAGCAGTTCTTC. This translates into CASLSPGAGHEQFF.

This clone has more than one count but fewer than ten. Distinct nucleotide sequences in the sample also encode this CDR3. The chain carries TRBV5-5 and TRBJ1-3; D is unclear. The CDR3 is made up of 15 amino acids. Trimming shortened V by 0 bases and J by 2 bases, and 9 bases separated the two germline ends. The germline gives CDR1 SGHKS, CDR2 YYEKEE (reference sequence). CDR3 coding DNA: TGTGCCAGCAGCTTGGATTCCGGGGCTGGAAACACCATATATTTT. Residues: CASSLDSGAGNTIYF.

The chain couples TRBV6-2 or TRBV6-3 to TRBJ1-1; TRBD1 might be the D (6 bases). The CDR3 covers 17 residues. Germline-derived CDR1 and CDR2 are MNHEY and SVGEGT. Deletions cut 0 bases from V and 1 base from J, with 15 bases between. CDR3: CASSYSLVGAPNTEAFF. Written as DNA, the CDR3 is TGTGCCAGCAGTTACTCCCTGGTGGGGGCACCGAACACTGAAGCTTTCTTT.

The chain links TRBV4-2 to TRBJ2-3, with 7 nucleotides matching TRBD2. Trimming removed 1 base from V and 2 bases from J; junction bases left unmatched: 3. This CDR3 contains 15 residues. Germline assignment: CDR1 LGHNA and CDR2 YNFKEQ. The CDR3 is CASSQGGGFTDTQYF. CDR3 nucleotides: TGTGCCAGCAGCCAAGGGGGGGGATTCACAGATACGCAGTATTTT.

This clone has a single count. This chain links TRBV2 with TRBJ2-7, with TRBD1 matching over 7 bases. The CDR3 extends over 15 amino acids. Germline V CDR1 and CDR2: SNHLY, FYNNEI. V was pared by 3 bases and J by 2 bases, with 7 bases of the junction left unmatched. Written as DNA, the CDR3 is TGTGCCAGCAGTGAGGGACAGCACCCAACCTACGAGCAGTACTTC. Translating it yields CASSEGQHPTYEQYF.

The rearrangement links TRBV27 to TRBJ1-1; 7 bases align to TRBD1. V dropped 7 bases and J dropped 5; count of bases not matched to a gene: 13. The CDR3 runs to 15 residues. Germline loops: CDR1 MNHEY, CDR2 SMNVEV (reference sequence). The CDR3 DNA reads TGTGCCAGCAACAAAGTGACAGGGTTGAGTACTGAAGCTTTCTTT. Translation gives CASNKVTGLSTEAFF.

The chain joins TRBV19 to TRBJ1-4; D unclear. Trimming shortened V by 1 base and J by 13 bases, and 22 bases separated the two germline ends. Germline V CDR1 and CDR2: LNHDA, SQIVND (reference sequence). The CDR3 consists of 16 residues. CDR3 nucleotides: TGTGCCAGTAGTATAGGAGGCCAGATCGCCAGAGGTGTACTGTTTTTT. It yields the protein CASSIGGQIARGVLFF.

CDR3 in amino acids: CASSLLGQGSNQPQHF. The CDR3 DNA is TGTGCCAGCAGCCTACTGGGGCAGGGAAGCAATCAGCCCCAGCATTTT. The V gene is TRBV21-1, the J gene TRBJ1-5; TRBD1 was called by the table and not checked on the DNA. TRBV21-1 is given as a pseudogene. This CDR3 region has 16 residues.

The gene calls are TRBV9 and TRBJ1-6; 10 positions agree with TRBD1. V was clipped by 3 bases and J by 2 bases; unmatched bases: 2. The CDR3 runs 16 residues. Germline CDR1 reads SGDLS; CDR2 reads YYNGEE. This CDR3 is CASSATGGTYNSPLHF. CDR3 sequence (DNA): TGTGCCAGCAGCGCGACAGGGGGCACCTATAATTCACCCCTCCACTTT.